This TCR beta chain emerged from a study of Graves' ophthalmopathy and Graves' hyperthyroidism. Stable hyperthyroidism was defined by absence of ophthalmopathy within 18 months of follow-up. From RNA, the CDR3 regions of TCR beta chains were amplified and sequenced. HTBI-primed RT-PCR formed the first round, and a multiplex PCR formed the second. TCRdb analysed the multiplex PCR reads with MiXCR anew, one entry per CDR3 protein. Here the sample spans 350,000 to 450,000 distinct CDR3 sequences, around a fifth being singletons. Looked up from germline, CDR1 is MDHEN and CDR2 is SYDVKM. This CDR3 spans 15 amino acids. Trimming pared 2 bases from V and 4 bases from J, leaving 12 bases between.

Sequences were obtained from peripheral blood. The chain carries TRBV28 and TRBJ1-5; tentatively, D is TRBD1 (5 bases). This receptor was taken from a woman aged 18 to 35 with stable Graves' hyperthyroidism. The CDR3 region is CASSLKLRTNQPQHF. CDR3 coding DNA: TGTGCCAGCAGTTTAAAGCTGCGGACAAATCAGCCCCAGCATTTT.